This T cell receptor beta chain was identified in a study of control samples from healthy donors and cancer patients (TCRdb year 2020). Note on this clone: Its antigen remains undetermined. Per-base qualities were not stored, and no clone one base away is much larger.

Libraries came from the immunoSEQ multiplex PCR assay. Sourced from immuneACCESS, this table was stored by TCRdb with only in-frame sequences that have V and J called. A share of the clones is absent; for the studies checked, an unresolved V gene accounts for under half, and the remainder has no known explanation. A total of 170,000 or so clones appear in this sample, 94% of them only once. The top ten clones comprise around 1.3% of the sample. Taken from cysteine to phenylalanine, the CDR3 has 18 residues. CDR3 DNA only is kept here, 54 bases in frame from base 1. CDR1 SGDLS and CDR2 YYNGEE are derived from the germline V gene. V is pruned by 4 bases and J by 0 bases, leaving 11 bases of the junction without a gene match.

The chain was built from TRBV9 and TRBJ2-3; 10 central nucleotides agree with TRBD2. Sequenced: blood. The TCR comes from a woman aged 18 to 35 in good health. The CDR3 is CASSPTSGSVTSTDTQYF. Read as DNA, the sequence is TGTGCCAGCAGCCCGACTAGCGGGTCGGTAACTAGCACAGATACGCAGTATTTT.